These 13 T cell receptor beta chains originate from one sample sequenced in a study of cytomegalovirus exposure and HLA in healthy donors. PCR was performed using 60 Vbeta and 13 Jbeta primers. Repertoires were generated with immunoSEQ multiplex PCR, while TCRdb's copy carries only in-frame clones and drops some. The data hold about 170,000 clones, with over 75% observed a single time. Input material: PBMCs. The receptors shown here come from a male donor in good health and CMV-seronegative.

In the case of this clone: Its ends do not fully match the called genes, so a read error is possible. V and J are TRBV6-5 and TRBJ2-7; perhaps TRBD1 as D (6 bases). CDR1 is MNHEY, CDR2 SVGAGI, per germline. The CDR3 consists of 13 residues. CDR3 sequence reads: CAGRDGDMYEQYF. The CDR3 DNA is TGTGCCGGCAGGGACGGGGACATGTACGAGCAGTACTTC.

This chain joins TRBV11-2 and TRBJ2-7; possibly TRBD1 for D (5 bases). Per the germline V gene, CDR1 is SGHAT and CDR2 is FQNNGV. This CDR3 has 15 amino acids. V was pared by 4 bases and J by 4 bases, with 17 bases between. CDR3 in DNA: TGTGCCAGCAGCTGGGGCAGAAGCCTGAAATACGAGCAGTACTTC. Encoded protein: CASSWGRSLKYEQYF.

A few counts support this clone. The chain joins TRBV7-6 to TRBJ2-7; TRBD1 agrees at 7 bases. After removal of 5 bases from V and 3 bases from J, the junction contained 7 bases not matched to a gene. The CDR3 spans 14 residues. Germline V CDR1 and CDR2: SGHVS, FNYEAQ. CDR3 sequence: CASSRARDSYEQYF. The CDR3 region has the DNA TGTGCCAGCAGCCGAGCGAGGGACAGCTACGAGCAGTACTTC. The entire variable domain, with the rest obtained from reference TRBV7-6 and TRBJ2-7, is as follows: GAGVSQSPRYKVTKRGQDVALRCDPISGHVSLYWYRQALGQGPEFLTYFNYEAQQDKSGLPNDRFSAERPEGSISTLTIQRTEQRDSAMYRCASSRARDSYEQYFGPGTRLTVT.

Concerning this clone itself: In the same sample, other DNA sequences code for this CDR3. For the CDR3, the DNA is TGTGCCAGCAGCCGGACAGAACAAGAGACCCAGTACTTC. Translation gives CASSRTEQETQYF. V gene TRBV5-4 combines with J gene TRBJ2-5; possibly TRBD1 for D (6 bases). Trimming removed 4 bases from V and 2 bases from J, with 9 bases in between. The length of the CDR3 is 13 residues. The germline gives CDR1 SGHNT, CDR2 YYREEE (reference sequence).

The chain is built from TRBV5-6 and TRBJ2-2; TRBD1 aligns across 8 bases. Germline loops: CDR1 SGHDT, CDR2 YYEEEE. This CDR3 comprises 18 residues. With 3 bases clipped from V and 6 bases from J, the junction kept 16 bases outside the gene matches. CDR3 sequence reads: CASSSIPGQVAPAGELFF. The CDR3, as DNA: TGTGCCAGCAGCTCAATACCGGGACAGGTAGCCCCGGCCGGGGAGCTGTTTTTT. The full variable domain, completed using reference TRBV5-6 and TRBJ2-2, is DAGVTQSPTHLIKTRGQQVTLRCSPKSGHDTVSWYQQALGQGPQFIFQYYEEEERQRGNFPDRFSGHQFPNYSSELNVNALLLGDSALYLCASSSIPGQVAPAGELFFGEGSRLTVL.

The chain recombines TRBV5-6 with TRBJ1-6; 7 positions agree with TRBD1. The V and J ends lost 4 bases and 14 bases, in that order; junction bases with no gene match: 12. The CDR3 is 14 residues long. CDR1 is SGHDT and CDR2 is YYEEEE in the germline V gene. The CDR3 sequence is CASSPNRGAMALHF. The CDR3 DNA reads TGTGCCAGCAGCCCGAACAGGGGCGCGATGGCCCTCCACTTT.

The chain joins TRBV9 to TRBJ2-1; D not resolved. V was clipped by 0 bases and J by 8 bases, with 6 bases between them. This CDR3 contains 12 residues. Germline V gene sequence: CDR1 SGDLS, CDR2 YYNGEE. The CDR3 region is CASSVERDEQFF. In DNA form, the CDR3 reads TGTGCCAGCAGCGTAGAGCGCGATGAGCAGTTCTTC.

This sequence joins TRBV18 and TRBJ2-7, with a weak D call TRBD1 (7 bases). Trimming removed 4 bases from V and 4 bases from J, with 17 bases in between. This CDR3 region has 15 residues. The V gene's germline CDR1 is KGHSH and CDR2 LQKENI. As DNA, the CDR3 is TGTGCCAGCTCACGCACTGGCGGGACAGAGTACGAGCAGTACTTC. It translates to CASSRTGGTEYEQYF.

This clone was counted a single time. The chain combines TRBV7-9 with TRBJ2-5, with a weak D call TRBD1 (8 bases). The V gene's germline CDR1 is SEHNR and CDR2 FQNEAQ (reference sequence). This CDR3 comprises 14 residues. Trimming cost V 3 bases and J 4 bases, with 12 bases left between them. The CDR3, as DNA: TGTGCCAGCAGCTTTACAGGGGGGGGAGAGACCCAGTACTTC. Residues: CASSFTGGGETQYF.

In this sample, this clone turned up once. The V and J genes are TRBV5-6 and TRBJ2-3, with 7 bases aligning to TRBD1. The J segment lost 5 bases and the V segment lost 4 bases, leaving 4 bases of the junction unmatched. The CDR3 has 13 residues. Germline V CDR1 and CDR2: SGHDT, YYEEEE. The CDR3 region has the DNA TGTGCCAGCAGCCAAACAGGGGAAGATACGCAGTATTTT. Its translation: CASSQTGEDTQYF.

CDR3 in amino acids: CASSARAGANVLTF. CDR3 DNA sequence: TGTGCCAGTAGTGCAAGAGCGGGGGCCAACGTCCTGACTTTC. This chain links TRBV19 with TRBJ2-6; the D is unclear. Trimming shortened V by 5 bases and J by 4 bases, and 9 bases separated the two germline ends. There are 14 residues in the CDR3. Germline CDR1 reads LNHDA; CDR2 reads SQIVND (reference sequence).

This sequence joins TRBV11-2 and TRBJ2-5; tentatively, D is TRBD1 (5 bases). Germline V gene sequence: CDR1 SGHAT, CDR2 FQNNGV. CDR3 length equals 14 residues. Trimming left V 5 bases short and J 5 bases short, with 15 bases between. Here the CDR3 DNA reads TGTGCCAGCAGCCCGAACGTAGGGGCGGAGACCCAGTACTTC. It yields the protein CASSPNVGAETQYF.

This chain connects TRBV7-6 to TRBJ2-2; 7 bases align to TRBD2. Germline-derived CDR1 and CDR2 are SGHVS and FNYEAQ. There are 17 residues in the CDR3. V was pared by 3 bases and J by 0 bases, with 7 bases of the junction left unmatched. CDR3 sequence (DNA): TGTGCCAGCAGCTTGTCTTTAGCGGGCCCGAACACCGGGGAGCTGTTTTTT. As protein: CASSLSLAGPNTGELFF.